A single sample gave rise to the 3 T cell receptor beta chains below, sequenced in a study of beta chain features in type 1 diabetes (dated by TCRdb to about 2018). Beyond this particular receptor, the publication reports: A moderate but significant shortening of TCRB CDR3 length was observed in type 1 diabetes patients in all four CD4+ subsets.

Their specific antigens are unknown. The library came from the immunoSEQ multiplex PCR assay. The High Capacity cDNA Reverse Transcription Kit was used to reverse transcribe all of the isolated RNA, meaning that expressed TCRB transcripts were what got sequenced. Held by TCRdb, this immuneACCESS table contains in-frame sequences only and omits some clones. Under half of the omission traces to an unresolved V gene where checked; the cause of the rest is unknown. The sample table holds about 700,000 clones, of which 13% were seen once. 0.022% of the sample is in the top ten clones. Sequencing was carried out using naive CD4+ T cells from blood. What the cell subset or site label conveys for this sample: true naive CD4+ T cells. The receptors shown here come from a man younger than 30 with type 1 diabetes.

The chain joins TRBV10-2 to TRBJ2-6; TRBD2 is a possible D gene (5 bases). From germline, CDR1 is WSHSY and CDR2 SAAADI. The CDR3 spans 15 residues. The V end lost 2 bases, the J end lost 9 bases, and 14 bases lay between the germline ends. The CDR3 DNA sequence: TGCGCCAGCAGTGAGAGCGGACTCTCTGGCAACGTCCTGACTTTC. Protein product: CASSESGLSGNVLTF.

The chain has TRBV9 and TRBJ2-1; TRBD1 matches at 9 bases. The CDR3 has 17 amino acids. V trimming: 3 bases; J trimming: 0 bases; junction bases outside the gene matches: 7. Per germline, CDR1 SGDLS and CDR2 YYNGEE. CDR3 sequence reads: CASSGSTGGSSYNEQFF. The CDR3 bases are TGTGCCAGCAGCGGATCGACAGGGGGGAGCTCCTACAATGAGCAGTTCTTC. The variable domain in full, with the rest retrieved from reference TRBV9 and TRBJ2-1, is DSGVTQTPKHLITATGQRVTLRCSPRSGDLSVYWYQQSLDQGLQFLIQYYNGEERAKGNILERFSAQQFPDLHSELNLSSLELGDSALYFCASSGSTGGSSYNEQFFGPGTRLTVL.

The chain has TRBV20-1 and TRBJ2-7, with D perhaps TRBD1 (5 bases). Germline-derived CDR1 and CDR2 are DFQATT and SNEGSKA (reference sequence). The CDR3 runs to 11 residues. The V gene lost 4 bases and the J gene lost 4 bases, with 8 bases spanning the gap. CDR3 loop: CSAKDSYEQYF. CDR3 nucleotide sequence: TGCAGTGCTAAAGACAGTTACGAGCAGTACTTC.